This entry concerns a single T cell receptor (beta chain). The record originates from a study of blood T cell repertoires in COVID-19. Turning to the study itself: The samples span acute and convalescent COVID-19 from the United States, Italy and Spain. PBMCs, B-cell-depleted T cells, or T cells were the source of the cDNA or gDNA that made up the material.

How the authors handled the data: Researchers report that nucleated cell counts were estimated from reference gene primer amplification. Assay: immunoSEQ multiplex PCR; the TCRdb copy retains only in-frame clones and omits some. That table is the source of V, J and clone size, and D and trimming were worked out from the DNA. The sample has hundreds of thousands of clones, over 70% seen once. The V gene lost 6 bases and the J gene lost 0 bases, with 8 bases spanning the gap. The CDR3 runs 13 residues. The germline V gene encodes CDR1 ENHRY and CDR2 SYGVKD. Material for sequencing was peripheral blood. The sequence derives from a man aged 35-49 years with acute or convalescent COVID-19. The chain combines TRBV10-3 with TRBJ1-1; the D gene is possibly TRBD1 (5 bases). As DNA, the CDR3 is TGTGCCATCAGGGGCAGGGTGAACACTGAAGCTTTCTTT. Its translation is CAIRGRVNTEAFF.